This T cell receptor (beta chain) was sequenced during a study of T cell repertoires in cytomegalovirus infection. Background on the study: Indicated by public TCR beta signatures were CMV infection and matching HLA type.

Many counts were recorded for this clonotype. Its antigen is not identified. Trimming took 3 bases from V and 6 from J, leaving 8 bases between them. Germline lookup yields CDR1 MDHEN and CDR2 SYDVKM. The CDR3 has 12 amino acids. Via MiXCR, TCRdb re-called the reads, giving one row per CDR3 protein. The table records 200,000 to 300,000 distinct CDR3 sequences, roughly an eighth of them present only once. Study-wide findings and caveats: Public TCR beta family frequency separated CMV-and-HLA carriers, including in an independent cohort. Across the ex vivo response, the dominant clonotypes were HLA-C-restricted CMV-specific TCR beta clonotypes.

V is TRBV28 and J is TRBJ1-1; perhaps TRBD1 as D (5 bases). What was sequenced was PBMCs. This TCR was sampled from a human donor in good health (CMV status not recorded). Some clones in this sample may be carry-over from other donors' samples. The CDR3 DNA is TGTGCCAGCAGTTTCCCCAGGGCTGAAGCTTTCTTT. Amino acid sequence: CASSFPRAEAFF.